This TCR beta chain was documented in a study of PD-1 blockade in mismatch repair-deficient tumors. Study in general: Enrolled about 2012-2016, patients had progressing, pretreated mismatch repair-deficient cancers of about a dozen types.

All patients were mismatch repair deficient, assessed by either PCR or immunohistochemistry. The TCR-sequenced patients were a few responders to pembrolizumab. Study-wide results and caveats: Tumor-resident clones, often undetectable pretreatment in blood, expanded then contracted after pembrolizumab.

Trimming cost V 2 bases and J 1 base; bases outside gene matches: 1. This CDR3 comprises 13 residues. Germline V lookup: CDR1 SQVTM, CDR2 ANQGSEA. Generated by immunoSEQ multiplex PCR, the TCRdb table keeps only in-frame clones and is missing some. The sample shows about 100,000 clones, about four fifths of them seen only once. Of note for this clone: Antigen: not known.

The TCR sequence derives from an adult with mismatch repair-deficient cancer. The rearrangement links TRBV29-1 to TRBJ1-2; TRBD1 aligns across 7 bases. Sequences were derived from peripheral blood, sampled roughly 35 weeks after starting pembrolizumab. The chain's CDR3 is CSVETGDNYGYTF. Written as DNA, the CDR3 is TGCAGCGTTGAAACAGGGGATAACTATGGCTACACCTTC.